The clone carrying this T cell receptor (beta chain) has a handful of counts. Its matching antigen is unknown. Repertoires were generated with immunoSEQ multiplex PCR, while TCRdb's copy carries only in-frame clones and drops some. The table lists roughly 60,000 clones, roughly 94% of them singletons. The sample belongs to a study of cytomegalovirus exposure and HLA in healthy donors. Study in general: The 110 or so validation repertoires, a later analysis reported, used the same platform as the approximately 700 first-cohort repertoires. Findings and caveats of the study: According to reports, the classifier identified cytomegalovirus status with high specificity and sensitivity. The study flagged some 170 TCR beta chains as cytomegalovirus-associated.

The CDR3 loop spans 15 amino acids. The V gene's germline CDR1 is SEHNR and CDR2 FQNEAQ (reference sequence). Trimming cost V 1 base and J 2 bases, with 9 bases left between them. V is TRBV7-9 and J is TRBJ1-5; D call uncertain. The TCR was taken from a woman between 18 and 29 years old in good health and CMV-seronegative. The sequenced sample was PBMCs. This CDR3 is CASSLDGSGNQPQHF. Written as DNA, the CDR3 is TGTGCCAGCAGCTTAGACGGGAGTGGCAATCAGCCCCAGCATTTT. Together with reference TRBV7-9 and TRBJ1-5, the CDR3 gives the full variable domain: DTGVSQNPRHKITKRGQNVTFRCDPISEHNRLYWYRQTLGQGPEFLTYFQNEAQLEKSRLLSDRFSAERPKGSFSTLEIQRTEQGDSAMYLCASSLDGSGNQPQHFGDGTRLSIL.